This TCR beta chain was identified in a study of blood T cell repertoires in COVID-19. In the study overall: From the United States, Italy and Spain came samples of acute and convalescent COVID-19.

Some clones are missing from TCRdb's copy, which holds only in-frame ones; the method was immunoSEQ multiplex PCR. The sample includes around 150,000 clones, 78% seen only once; the top ten take roughly 11%. The CDR3 has 20 residues. V lost 2 bases, J lost 2 bases, and 19 bases stayed unmatched. In germline, CDR1 is MNHEY, CDR2 SVGEGT. The receptor's source is a man between 60 and 70 years old who had recovered from COVID-19. The chain employs TRBV6-2 or TRBV6-3 and TRBJ1-2; TRBD1 aligns across 8 bases. Sample: peripheral blood. CDR3 region: CASSYLTDRVVEEENYGYTF. The CDR3 bases are TGTGCCAGCAGTTACCTCACGGACAGGGTAGTAGAAGAAGAAAACTATGGCTACACCTTC.